This T cell receptor beta chain stems from a study of cytomegalovirus exposure and HLA in healthy donors. Overall study findings and caveats: Cytomegalovirus association was assigned to some 160 TCR beta chains. Clusters of TCRs from the first cohort tended to co-occur in the 120 validation repertoires (as a later analysis found). Cytomegalovirus status was reportedly diagnosed by the classifier with high specificity and sensitivity.

Some clones are missing from TCRdb's copy, which holds only in-frame ones; the method was immunoSEQ multiplex PCR. The sample records fewer than 90,000 clones, roughly 84% being singletons. Worth noting for this clone: As yet, its antigen is unknown.

After removal of 6 bases from V and 1 base from J, the junction contained 1 base not matched to a gene. The length of the CDR3 is 14 residues. The germline CDR1 and CDR2 sequences are LNHDA and SQIVND (reference sequence). Sequences were obtained from PBMCs. This clonotype originated in a young woman in good health and CMV-seropositive. The chain employs TRBV19 and TRBJ1-1; 11 bases map to TRBD1. CDR3 in amino acids: CASRDRGPNTEAFF. The CDR3 nucleotides read TGTGCCAGTAGGGACAGGGGGCCGAACACTGAAGCTTTCTTT.